These 31 T cell receptor beta chains were sequenced from one sample in a study of shared clonotypes between healthy human individuals (dated by TCRdb to the early 2020s). Libraries were prepared through the immunoSEQ multiplex PCR assay. The table was pulled from immuneACCESS by TCRdb, which kept in-frame rearrangements only. Such tables lose some clones; where checked, under half of the loss comes from unresolved V genes, and the rest has no known cause. Recorded for this sample are approximately 2.5 million clones; over 85% of them occurred a single time. Clones ranked in the top ten supply 0.14% of the sample. Sequenced: naive CD4+ T cells sorted from blood. Reading the label with the study, this specimen's cell subset or site is: CD45RA+ positively selected. The receptors derive from a man aged 18-30 years in good health.

The chain has TRBV14 and TRBJ2-3; D unresolved. The germline V and J ends were trimmed by 0 bases and 14 bases, with 12 bases remaining between them. The CDR3 contains 12 residues. Germline values: CDR1 SGHDN, CDR2 FVKESK. CDR3 coding DNA: TGTGCCAGCAGCCAAGACAGGCGAGGAACGTATTTT. Translating it yields CASSQDRRGTYF.

The chain recombines TRBV10-3 with TRBJ1-1; D is possibly TRBD1 (5 bases). Germline-derived CDR1 and CDR2 are ENHRY and SYGVKD. V was clipped by 5 bases and J by 5 bases, with 15 bases between them. CDR3 length: 14 residues. CDR3 protein: CAISKTDGLTEAFF. The CDR3 DNA is TGTGCCATCAGTAAGACAGACGGTTTGACTGAAGCTTTCTTT.

This sequence joins TRBV5-1 and TRBJ2-5; TRBD2 aligns across 13 bases. From germline, CDR1 is SGHRS and CDR2 YFSETQ. V gave up 2 bases and J gave up 4 bases; unmatched junction bases: 5. This CDR3 spans 16 amino acids. This CDR3 reads CASSFQGLAGVETQYF. The CDR3 bases are TGCGCCAGCAGCTTCCAAGGACTAGCGGGAGTAGAGACCCAGTACTTC.

The chain uses TRBV12-5 and TRBJ1-5, with 8 positions matching TRBD1. The CDR3 extends over 15 amino acids. J gave up 7 bases and V 1 base, and 6 bases lay outside the gene matches. The germline CDR1 and CDR2 sequences are LGHNT and FRNRAP. The CDR3 region is CASGLGGQGHQPQHF. The CDR3 DNA reads TGTGCTAGTGGTTTGGGAGGACAGGGTCACCAGCCCCAGCATTTT.

The genes are TRBV6-1 and TRBJ2-7; D possibly matches TRBD1 or TRBD2 (7 bases each). V lost 6 bases and J 3 bases, leaving 18 bases between the germline ends. The CDR3 is 15 residues long. The V gene's germline CDR1 is MNHNS and CDR2 SASEGT. As DNA, the CDR3 is TGTGCCAGCAGCACAAGACAGGGAGGGGGCTACGAGCAGTACTTC. It codes for CASSTRQGGGYEQYF.

The chain combines TRBV6-5 with TRBJ1-1, with a weak D call TRBD1 (6 bases). Germline V CDR1 and CDR2: MNHEY, SVGAGI. The CDR3 runs to 14 residues. V was clipped by 5 bases and J by 8 bases, with 18 bases between them. The CDR3 loop reads CASSGMGAGGEAFF. In nucleotides, the CDR3 is TGTGCCAGCAGTGGTATGGGGGCAGGAGGGGAAGCTTTCTTT.

This clone was observed a single time. The chain carries TRBV4-1 and TRBJ2-1; the match to TRBD2 covers 8 bases. The CDR3 sequence is 15 residues long. V shed 0 bases, J shed 10 bases, and the junction held 8 bases outside the gene matches. The germline gives CDR1 MGHRA, CDR2 YSYEKL. CDR3 DNA sequence: TGCGCCAGCAGCCAAGACGGGAGGGCCTTTGCGGAGCAGTTCTTC. Amino acids: CASSQDGRAFAEQFF.

J is TRBJ1-5 and V is TRBV18; D ambiguous. V lost 2 bases to trimming and J lost 4 bases, with 9 bases between them. Germline assignment: CDR1 KGHSH and CDR2 LQKENI. This CDR3 spans 14 amino acids. The CDR3 loop is CASSPGTQNQPQHF. CDR3 sequence (DNA): TGTGCCAGCTCACCAGGTACCCAGAATCAGCCCCAGCATTTT.

In this sample, this clone turned up once. The chain is built from TRBV5-1 and TRBJ2-5; 7 nucleotides align to TRBD2. CDR3 length: 16 amino acids. J was trimmed by 2 bases and V by 1 base; bases with no gene match: 8. CDR1 is SGHRS, CDR2 YFSETQ, per germline. The CDR3 is CASSLHHSGVQETQYF. CDR3 bases: TGCGCCAGCAGCTTGCATCACAGCGGGGTTCAAGAGACCCAGTACTTC.

The chain employs TRBV10-1 and TRBJ1-1; D is uncertain. The CDR3 contains 15 residues. Germline V gives CDR1 WNHNN, CDR2 SYGVQD (reference sequence). Trimming pared 2 bases from V and 0 bases from J, leaving 10 bases between. CDR3 region: CASSEGGGVNTEAFF. In nucleotides, the CDR3 is TGCGCCAGCAGTGAGGGAGGCGGGGTGAACACTGAAGCTTTCTTT.

The rearrangement links TRBV27 to TRBJ2-3; 7 bases match TRBD2. Unmatched junction bases numbered 10, after V lost 3 bases and J lost 4 bases. Germline-derived CDR1 and CDR2 are MNHEY and SMNVEV (reference sequence). The CDR3 has 16 amino acids. This CDR3 is CASSFRGRGRADTQYF. CDR3 coding DNA: TGTGCCAGCAGTTTCCGAGGGAGGGGTAGGGCAGATACGCAGTATTTT.

The chain combines TRBV15 with TRBJ1-2, with D possibly matching TRBD1 (5 bases). There are 13 residues in the CDR3. The germline V and J ends were trimmed by 2 bases and 8 bases, with 12 bases remaining between them. The germline V gene encodes CDR1 LNHNV and CDR2 YYDKDF (reference sequence). The chain's CDR3 is CATSRFQGSGYTF. DNA of the CDR3: TGTGCCACCAGCAGATTCCAGGGTAGCGGCTACACCTTC.

J is TRBJ1-4 and V is TRBV19; a weak D match, TRBD1 (6 bases). The CDR3 has 15 amino acids. Trimming stripped 8 bases from V and 6 bases from J, with 19 bases between. From germline, CDR1 is LNHDA and CDR2 SQIVND (reference sequence). CDR3 region: CASGYRDFSYEKLFF. In DNA form, the CDR3 reads TGTGCCAGTGGGTACAGGGATTTCTCCTATGAAAAACTGTTTTTT.

This clone was detected only once. Other DNA sequences in the sample encode the same CDR3. CDR3 DNA: TGTGCCAGCAGCTCCCGGACAGGCACAGATACGCAGTATTTT. Its protein is CASSSRTGTDTQYF. The genes are TRBV11-3 and TRBJ2-3; maybe TRBD1 (6 bases). Germline V gene sequence: CDR1 SGHNT, CDR2 YENEEA. This CDR3 is 14 amino acids long. Trimming shortened V by 4 bases and J by 1 base, and 9 bases separated the two germline ends.

This clone came up once. The rearrangement joins TRBV2 to TRBJ2-3; no clear D gene. The germline CDR1 and CDR2 sequences are SNHLY and FYNNEI. V lost 5 bases and J lost 0, with 12 bases in between. The CDR3 contains 15 residues. CDR3 bases: TGTGCCAGCAGTATTGAAGGGTCTAGCACAGATACGCAGTATTTT. Its translation: CASSIEGSSTDTQYF.

The rearrangement joins TRBV7-9 to TRBJ2-7; 9 bases fit TRBD2. After removal of 11 bases from V and 5 bases from J, the junction contained 13 bases not matched to a gene. CDR3 size: 14 residues. Germline assignment: CDR1 SEHNR and CDR2 FQNEAQ (reference sequence). The CDR3 region has the DNA TGTGCCGTTCCTAGCGGGGCCGGGAACGACGAGCAGTACTTC. It is translated as CAVPSGAGNDEQYF.

In this sample, this clone turned up once. J is TRBJ2-7 and V is TRBV29-1; possibly TRBD1 for D (6 bases). Germline values: CDR1 SQVTM, CDR2 ANQGSEA. This CDR3 contains 12 residues. Trimming took off 7 bases at V and 1 base at J, with 11 bases between the two ends. The CDR3 sequence is CSAGDTSYEQYF. The CDR3 DNA is TGCAGCGCAGGGGACACTTCCTACGAGCAGTACTTC.

J is TRBJ1-6 and V is TRBV28; 9 bases are shared with TRBD1. The CDR3 runs to 16 residues. CDR1 and CDR2 (germline): MDHEN, SYDVKM. Trimming took 5 bases from V and 8 from J; bases not matched to a gene: 10. CDR3 residues: CASSTTGTGLYSPLHF. The DNA for the CDR3 is TGTGCCAGCAGTACCACCGGGACAGGGCTGTATTCACCCCTCCACTTT.

This clone was counted a few times. The J gene is TRBJ1-1, the V gene TRBV9, with unresolved D. Trimming left V 0 bases short and J 1 base short, with 16 bases between. CDR3 length: 17 residues. CDR1 is SGDLS, CDR2 YYNGEE, per germline. In DNA form, the CDR3 reads TGTGCCAGCAGCGTAGGCCCTACCCTGGCAGCGAACACTGAAGCTTTCTTT. Translating gives CASSVGPTLAANTEAFF.

This sequence joins TRBV7-2 and TRBJ2-7, with 7 nucleotides matching TRBD2. The V gene end was trimmed by 5 bases and the J gene end by 2 bases; junction bases not matched to a gene: 6. Germline V gene lookup returns CDR1 SGHTA and CDR2 FQGNSA. CDR3 size: 14 residues. This CDR3 is CASSKSSGAYEQYF. In nucleotides, the CDR3 is TGTGCCAGCAGCAAGTCTAGCGGAGCCTACGAGCAGTACTTC. Full variable domain (rest looked up from reference TRBV7-2 and TRBJ2-7): GAGVSQSPSNKVTEKGKDVELRCDPISGHTALYWYRQSLGQGLEFLIYFQGNSAPDKSGLPSDRFSAERTGGSVSTLTIQRTQQEDSAVYLCASSKSSGAYEQYFGPGTRLTVT.

The chain carries TRBV18 and TRBJ2-4, with D unresolved. Trimming removed 3 bases at V and 7 bases at J, with 19 bases between. The CDR3 is made up of 16 amino acids. Per the germline V gene, CDR1 is KGHSH and CDR2 is LQKENI. CDR3 DNA sequence: TGTGCCAGCTCACCCATACAGATCGGAATGGGCAACATTCAGTACTTC. Translation gives CASSPIQIGMGNIQYF.

This chain's CDR3 is CASTKPRGGSSYEQYF. The DNA of the CDR3 is TGTGCCAGCACTAAGCCTAGGGGAGGCAGCTCCTACGAGCAGTACTTC. This rearrangement joins TRBV28 to TRBJ2-7; possibly TRBD2 for D (6 bases). Germline loops: CDR1 MDHEN, CDR2 SYDVKM. CDR3 length: 16 residues. The V end was cut by 7 bases, the J end by 0 bases, with 19 bases between. The variable domain in full, completed from reference TRBV28 and TRBJ2-7, reads DVKVTQSSRYLVKRTGEKVFLECVQDMDHENMFWYRQDPGLGLRLIYFSYDVKMKEKGDIPEGYSVSREKKERFSLILESASTNQTSMYLCASTKPRGGSSYEQYFGPGTRLTVT.

The V call is TRBV11-2, the J call TRBJ1-2; perhaps TRBD1 as D (5 bases). Germline V lookup: CDR1 SGHAT, CDR2 FQNNGV. V shed 1 base and J shed 0 bases, with 9 bases lying between them. The CDR3 contains 15 residues. CDR3 nucleotides: TGTGCCAGCAGCTTAGTCCAGGGTGCTAACTATGGCTACACCTTC. Translating gives CASSLVQGANYGYTF. Together with reference TRBV11-2 and TRBJ1-2, the CDR3 gives the full variable domain: EAGVAQSPRYKIIEKRQSVAFWCNPISGHATLYWYQQILGQGPKLLIQFQNNGVVDDSQLPKDRFSAERLKGVDSTLKIQPAKLEDSAVYLCASSLVQGANYGYTFGSGTRLTVV.

The chain uses TRBV6-1 and TRBJ2-5, with 11 bases fitting TRBD1. V lost 6 bases to trimming and J lost 5 bases; unmatched junction nucleotides: 8. This CDR3 spans 15 amino acids. The germline gives CDR1 MNHNS, CDR2 SASEGT. CDR3: CASSADRGHWETQYF. The CDR3 nucleotides read TGTGCCAGCAGCGCGGACAGGGGGCATTGGGAGACCCAGTACTTC.

The rearrangement links TRBV6-5 to TRBJ1-2, with 9 bases identical to TRBD1. Trimming cost V 2 bases and J 10 bases; bases outside gene matches: 5. Germline CDR1 is MNHEY and CDR2 is SVGAGI. The CDR3 extends over 13 amino acids. CDR3 residues: CASSYPGTGLYTF. As DNA, the CDR3 is TGTGCCAGCAGTTACCCTGGGACAGGGCTCTACACCTTC.

V is TRBV5-1 and J is TRBJ2-7, with 9 positions matching TRBD1. V lost 4 bases to trimming and J lost 5 bases; unmatched junction nucleotides: 13. The CDR3 extends over 16 amino acids. Germline CDR1 is SGHRS and CDR2 is YFSETQ. CDR3 sequence reads: CASSRGGTGPVDEQYF. In DNA, the CDR3 is TGCGCCAGCAGCCGAGGGGGGACAGGGCCTGTCGACGAGCAGTACTTC. Drawing the rest from reference TRBV5-1 and TRBJ2-7, the complete variable domain is KAGVTQTPRYLIKTRGQQVTLSCSPISGHRSVSWYQQTPGQGLQFLFEYFSETQRNKGNFPGRFSGRQFSNSRSEMNVSTLELGDSALYLCASSRGGTGPVDEQYFGPGTRLTVT.

J is TRBJ2-5 and V is TRBV13, with a weak D call TRBD1 (5 bases). The germline V and J ends were trimmed by 5 bases and 4 bases, with 11 bases remaining between them. Per the germline V gene, CDR1 is PRHDT and CDR2 is FYEKMQ (reference sequence). The CDR3 extends over 13 amino acids. For the CDR3, the DNA is TGTGCCAGCAGCGTAGACAGTCGAGAGACCCAGTACTTC. Protein: CASSVDSRETQYF.

This chain links TRBV5-6 with TRBJ1-1; D not certain. The CDR3 sequence is 13 residues long. Trimming stripped 4 bases from V and 5 bases from J, with 12 bases between. CDR1 SGHDT and CDR2 YYEEEE come from the germline V gene. CDR3 protein: CASSRWGGTEAFF. In nucleotides, the CDR3 is TGTGCCAGCAGCAGGTGGGGTGGAACTGAAGCTTTCTTT.

The V gene is TRBV7-9, the J gene TRBJ2-1, with 12 nucleotides matching TRBD2. Germline CDR1 is SEHNR and CDR2 is FQNEAQ (reference sequence). V shed 4 bases and J 9 bases; nucleotides not matched to a gene: 7. This CDR3 is 15 amino acids long. CDR3 amino acids: CASSSLAGGPSEQFF. The CDR3 DNA sequence: TGTGCCAGCAGCTCCCTAGCGGGAGGGCCCAGTGAGCAGTTCTTC.

This chain joins TRBV27 and TRBJ1-1; D perhaps matches TRBD1 (6 bases). Trimming pared 2 bases from V and 1 base from J, leaving 17 bases between. The CDR3 spans 17 residues. The germline gives CDR1 MNHEY, CDR2 SMNVEV (reference sequence). CDR3 loop: CASSLIGQSPRNTEAFF. The CDR3 DNA is TGTGCCAGCAGTTTAATTGGACAGTCTCCCAGGAACACTGAAGCTTTCTTT.

In regard to this clone: The same CDR3 is also encoded by other DNA sequences in this sample. V usage is TRBV29-1 and J usage is TRBJ2-5, with unresolved D. Germline loops: CDR1 SQVTM, CDR2 ANQGSEA. V lost 2 bases to trimming and J lost 2 bases, with 3 bases between them. The CDR3 is made up of 11 amino acids. CDR3 DNA: TGCAGCGTTGAACCTCAAGAGACCCAGTACTTC. This sequence encodes CSVEPQETQYF. Full variable domain (remainder filled in from reference TRBV29-1 and TRBJ2-5): SAVISQKPSRDICQRGTSLTIQCQVDSQVTMMFWYRQQPGQSLTLIATANQGSEATYESGFVIDKFPISRPNLTFSTLTVSNMSPEDSSIYLCSVEPQETQYFGPGTRLLVL.